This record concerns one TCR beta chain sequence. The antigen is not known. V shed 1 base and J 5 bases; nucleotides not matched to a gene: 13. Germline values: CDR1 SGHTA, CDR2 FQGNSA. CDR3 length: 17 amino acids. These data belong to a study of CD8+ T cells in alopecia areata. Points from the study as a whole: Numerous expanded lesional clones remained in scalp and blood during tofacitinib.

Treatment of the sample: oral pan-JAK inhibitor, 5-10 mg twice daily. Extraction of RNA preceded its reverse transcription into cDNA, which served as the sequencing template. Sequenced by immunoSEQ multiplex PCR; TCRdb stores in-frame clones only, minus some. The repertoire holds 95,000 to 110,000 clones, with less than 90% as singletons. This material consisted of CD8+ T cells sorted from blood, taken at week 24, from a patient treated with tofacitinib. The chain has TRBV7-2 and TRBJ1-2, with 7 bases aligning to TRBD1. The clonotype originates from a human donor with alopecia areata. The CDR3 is CASSLGQGLGSRYGYTF. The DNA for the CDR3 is TGTGCCAGCAGCTTAGGACAGGGTCTTGGCAGCCGTTATGGCTACACCTTC.